The clone carrying this TCR beta chain has more than one count but fewer than ten. No antigen is known for it. TCRdb recomputed calls from the 5' RACE reads with MiXCR, one row per CDR3 protein. The profile shows 690,000 or so distinct CDR3 sequences, approximately 6.1% of them singletons. The data were obtained in a study of identical twins. General study findings and limits: Potential partial confounding of zero-insertion analyses by invariant MAIT and iNKT cells was noted. Models underestimated how often monozygotic twins shared out-of-frame TCR alpha. In cord blood, abundant beta clonotypes had fewer insertions; memory showed no trend.

Every donor was a healthy Caucasian. V dropped 4 bases and J dropped 5; count of bases not matched to a gene: 10. Germline loops: CDR1 LGHDT, CDR2 YNNKEL (reference sequence). The CDR3 is made up of 15 amino acids. The clonotype originates from a man younger than 35 in good health. The sample consisted of naive T cells sorted from blood. The chain recombines TRBV3-1 with TRBJ1-2; 7 bases are a match to TRBD1. In DNA form, the CDR3 reads TGTGCCAGCAGCCCCTCCCGGACAGGAAAATATGGCTACACCTTC. Translation: CASSPSRTGKYGYTF.